A selection of T cell receptor beta chains follows, all from one sample in a study of technical replicates of blood from several donors. The assay was immunoSEQ multiplex PCR, and TCRdb's table has in-frame clones only and misses some. The sample has tens of thousands of clones; around 97% are singletons. The sample was T cells isolated from PBMCs. The receptor source for this set is a human donor in good health. CDR3s include the opening cysteine and the closing phenylalanine or tryptophan. D genes are given only for firm matches. Rows give clone size only sometimes, using once, few, many, or a class for an expanded clone.

D	V	J	size	CDR3	DNA
TRBD2	TRBV7-6	TRBJ2-1	NA	CASSSGGRLAGTSSYNEQFF	TGTGCCAGCAGCTCCGGCGGCCGACTAGCGGGGACGAGCTCCTACAATGAGCAGTTCTTC
TRBD2	TRBV29-1	TRBJ2-3	NA	CSVEIAGGRDTQYF	TGCAGCGTTGAAATAGCGGGGGGGCGAGATACGCAGTATTTT
NA	TRBV6-5	TRBJ2-3	NA	CASSYEGSTDTQYF	TGTGCCAGCAGTTACGAGGGAAGCACAGATACGCAGTATTTT
NA	TRBV6-1	TRBJ2-1	NA	CASSETGGMNEQFF	TGTGCCAGCAGTGAAACGGGGGGCATGAATGAGCAGTTCTTC
TRBD1	TRBV5-1	TRBJ2-5	NA	CASSLRQGAIGETQYF	TGCGCCAGCAGCTTAAGACAGGGGGCGATCGGAGAGACCCAGTACTTC
TRBD1	TRBV4-1	TRBJ1-2	NA	CASSLDDRGASSRGYTF	TGCGCCAGCAGCCTCGACGACAGGGGAGCTTCCTCGAGGGGCTACACCTTC
TRBD2	TRBV7-2	TRBJ2-2	NA	CASSSPSGGRNTGELFF	TGTGCCAGCAGCTCTCCCAGCGGGGGGCGGAACACCGGGGAGCTGTTTTTT
NA	TRBV9	TRBJ2-3	NA	CASTNTDTQYF	TGTGCCAGCACCAACACAGATACGCAGTATTTT
TRBD1	TRBV6-1	TRBJ1-2	NA	CASRLNGQGAYGYTF	TGTGCCAGCAGACTCAACGGACAGGGTGCCTATGGCTACACCTTC
NA	TRBV11-2	TRBJ2-5	NA	CASSSTRGRRETQYF	TGTGCCAGCAGTTCTACCAGGGGACGGAGGGAGACCCAGTACTTC
NA	TRBV6-5	TRBJ1-5	NA	CASSFGVDSNQPQHF	TGTGCCAGCAGCTTCGGGGTCGACTCCAATCAGCCCCAGCATTTT
TRBD1	TRBV18	TRBJ2-7	NA	CASSPGQGQYEQYF	TGTGCCAGCTCACCGGGACAGGGGCAATACGAGCAGTACTTC
NA	TRBV2	TRBJ2-1	NA	CATAKLQWEQFF	TGTGCCACAGCGAAACTCCAATGGGAGCAGTTCTTC
TRBD1	TRBV6-1	TRBJ2-5	NA	CASSEFGTEETQYF	TGTGCCAGCAGTGAGTTCGGGACAGAAGAGACCCAGTACTTC
TRBD2	TRBV7-8	TRBJ2-1	NA	CASSLGGGEYNEQFF	TGTGCCAGCAGCTTAGGCGGGGGGGAATACAATGAGCAGTTCTTC
NA	TRBV27	TRBJ1-2	NA	CASSSLGGLDYGYTF	TGTGCCAGCAGTTCTCTCGGGGGGCTGGACTATGGCTACACCTTC
TRBD1	TRBV30	TRBJ1-4	NA	CAWSYTGTGGEKLFF	TGTGCCTGGAGTTACACCGGGACAGGTGGGGAAAAACTGTTTTTT
TRBD1	TRBV6-1	TRBJ2-7	NA	CASSADRAVGYEQYF	TGTGCCAGCAGTGCAGACAGGGCAGTAGGCTACGAGCAGTACTTC
TRBD2	TRBV2	TRBJ2-5	once	CASSVLSGGAVTTKETQYF	TGTGCCAGCAGTGTCCTTAGCGGGGGGGCAGTTACAACAAAAGAGACCCAGTACTTC
TRBD1	TRBV12-5	TRBJ1-2	few	CASGLGRTGDYTF	TGTGCTAGTGGTTTGGGCCGGACAGGAGACTACACCTTC
NA	TRBV28	TRBJ1-4	NA	CASSLGADPRGKLFF	TGTGCCAGCAGTTTAGGGGCAGACCCAAGAGGAAAACTGTTTTTT
NA	TRBV20-1	TRBJ2-7	NA	CSASKPYEQYF	TGCAGTGCTAGCAAGCCCTACGAGCAGTACTTC
TRBD1	TRBV7-2	TRBJ2-1	once	CASSLLGGGFNEQFF	TGTGCCAGCAGCTTATTAGGGGGCGGGTTCAATGAGCAGTTCTTC
NA	TRBV5-8	TRBJ2-1	NA	CASSFRGNEQFF	TGTGCCAGCAGCTTCAGGGGCAATGAGCAGTTCTTC
TRBD1	TRBV9	TRBJ2-2	once	CASSVAAGFPGQGPINTGELFF	TGTGCCAGCAGCGTAGCTGCAGGCTTCCCGGGACAGGGACCGATTAACACCGGGGAGCTGTTTTTT
NA	TRBV4-1	TRBJ2-2	NA	CASSLSGGDTGELFF	TGCGCCAGCAGCCTCTCCGGCGGGGACACCGGGGAGCTGTTTTTT
NA	TRBV7-2	TRBJ1-1	NA	CASSLEALRAEAFF	TGTGCCAGCAGCTTAGAGGCCCTCAGGGCTGAAGCTTTCTTT
NA	TRBV5-8	TRBJ1-5	NA	CASSGRGSNQPQHF	TGTGCCAGCAGCGGCAGGGGCAGCAATCAGCCCCAGCATTTT
TRBD1	TRBV9	TRBJ1-1	NA	CASSAPLGQANTEAFF	TGTGCCAGCAGCGCGCCCCTGGGACAGGCGAACACTGAAGCTTTCTTT
NA	TRBV4-1	TRBJ2-5	NA	CASSQVGGRETQYF	TGCGCCAGCAGCCAAGTTGGGGGGAGGGAGACCCAGTACTTC
TRBD2	TRBV7-2	TRBJ2-3	NA	CASSLAIGMGREVLTDTQYF	TGTGCCAGCAGCTTAGCCATTGGCATGGGGCGGGAGGTACTCACAGATACGCAGTATTTT
TRBD1	TRBV15	TRBJ2-7	NA	CATSRAGQGKIYEQYF	TGTGCCACCAGCAGAGCAGGACAGGGTAAGATCTACGAGCAGTACTTC